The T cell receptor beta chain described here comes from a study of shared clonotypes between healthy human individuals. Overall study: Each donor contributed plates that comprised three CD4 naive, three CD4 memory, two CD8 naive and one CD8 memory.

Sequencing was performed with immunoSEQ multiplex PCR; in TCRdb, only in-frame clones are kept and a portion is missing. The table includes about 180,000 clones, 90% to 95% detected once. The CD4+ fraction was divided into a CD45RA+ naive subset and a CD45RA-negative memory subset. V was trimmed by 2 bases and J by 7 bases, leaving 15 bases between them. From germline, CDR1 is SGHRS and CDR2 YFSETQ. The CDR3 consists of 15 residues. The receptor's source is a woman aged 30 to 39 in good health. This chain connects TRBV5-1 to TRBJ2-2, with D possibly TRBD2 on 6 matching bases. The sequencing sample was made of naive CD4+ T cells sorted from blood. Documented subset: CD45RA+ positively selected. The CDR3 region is CASSLAGTSYGELFF. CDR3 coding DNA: TGCGCCAGCAGCTTAGCCGGTACTAGCTACGGGGAGCTGTTTTTT.